The next 5 T cell receptor beta chains were all read from a single sample in a study of cytomegalovirus exposure and HLA in healthy donors. Researchers ran the PCR with 60 Vbeta and 13 Jbeta primers. Profiling relied on immunoSEQ multiplex PCR, and the TCRdb table lists in-frame clones only, not all of them. The table lists around 99,000 clones, approximately 57% of them singletons. Input material: PBMCs. The receptors were gathered from a woman younger than 45 in good health and CMV-seronegative.

CDR3 sequence: CASRDGAGAYEQYF. CDR3 nucleotides: TGCGCCAGCAGAGATGGGGCGGGGGCCTACGAGCAGTACTTC. The chain is built from TRBV5-1 and TRBJ2-5; 7 bases are shared with TRBD2. The better agreement between TRBJ2-7 and the DNA end casts doubt on the J call. CDR3 length: 14 residues. The germline CDR1 and CDR2 sequences are SGHRS and YFSETQ.

This rearrangement joins TRBV5-3 to TRBJ2-5; a weak D match, TRBD2 (5 bases). TRBV5-3 is annotated as an ORF whose role is uncertain. Trimming cost V 6 bases and J 7 bases, with 22 bases left between them. The CDR3 spans 15 residues. The DNA for the CDR3 is TGTGCCAGAATTACCCGGACTGACGTAGGTTGGACCCAGTACTTC. Translated: CARITRTDVGWTQYF.

The chain carries TRBV30 and TRBJ1-5; weak D call: TRBD1 (5 bases). The CDR3 totals 14 residues. V dropped 5 bases and J dropped 2 bases, with 13 bases sitting between them. CDR1 is GTSNPN, CDR2 SVGIG, per germline (reference sequence). The CDR3 nucleotides are TGTGCCTGGGGGGGAGGGTCCGGCAATCAGCCCCAGCATTTT. Its protein product is CAWGGGSGNQPQHF.

In nucleotides, the CDR3 is TGTGCCAGCAACCTGGGGGGGCACTCCTACAATGAGCAGTTCTTC. This encodes CASNLGGHSYNEQFF. The genes are TRBV9 and TRBJ2-1; TRBD2 might be the D (7 bases). Trimming pared 6 bases from V and 0 bases from J, leaving 13 bases between. Germline CDR1 and CDR2: SGDLS and YYNGEE. The CDR3 has 15 amino acids.

This clone was detected only a few times. This rearrangement joins TRBV28 to TRBJ1-2; no definite D call. This CDR3 has 12 residues. Per germline, CDR1 MDHEN and CDR2 SYDVKM. V lost 2 bases to trimming and J lost 5 bases, with 6 bases between them. CDR3 protein: CASSLRLYGYTF. Written as DNA, the CDR3 is TGTGCCAGCAGTTTAAGACTTTATGGCTACACCTTC.